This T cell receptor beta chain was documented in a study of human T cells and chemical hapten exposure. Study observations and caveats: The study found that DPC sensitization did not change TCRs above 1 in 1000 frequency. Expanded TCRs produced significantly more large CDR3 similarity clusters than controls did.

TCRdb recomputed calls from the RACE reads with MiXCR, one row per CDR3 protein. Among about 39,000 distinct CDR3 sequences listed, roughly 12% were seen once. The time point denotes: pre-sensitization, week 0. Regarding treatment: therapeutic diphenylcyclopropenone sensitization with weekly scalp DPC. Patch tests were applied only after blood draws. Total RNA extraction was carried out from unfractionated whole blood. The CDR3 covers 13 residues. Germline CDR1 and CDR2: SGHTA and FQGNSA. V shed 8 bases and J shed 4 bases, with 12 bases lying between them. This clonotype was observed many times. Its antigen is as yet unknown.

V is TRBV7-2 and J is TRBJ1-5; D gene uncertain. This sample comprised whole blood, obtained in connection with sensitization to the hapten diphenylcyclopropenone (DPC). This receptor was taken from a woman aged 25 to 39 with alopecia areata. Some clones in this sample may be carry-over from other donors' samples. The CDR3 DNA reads TGTGCCAGCCAGGCCATTAGGAATCAGCCCCAGCATTTT. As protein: CASQAIRNQPQHF. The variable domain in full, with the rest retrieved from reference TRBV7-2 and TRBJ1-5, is GAGVSQSPSNKVTEKGKDVELRCDPISGHTALYWYRQSLGQGLEFLIYFQGNSAPDKSGLPSDRFSAERTGGSVSTLTIQRTQQEDSAVYLCASQAIRNQPQHFGDGTRLSIL.